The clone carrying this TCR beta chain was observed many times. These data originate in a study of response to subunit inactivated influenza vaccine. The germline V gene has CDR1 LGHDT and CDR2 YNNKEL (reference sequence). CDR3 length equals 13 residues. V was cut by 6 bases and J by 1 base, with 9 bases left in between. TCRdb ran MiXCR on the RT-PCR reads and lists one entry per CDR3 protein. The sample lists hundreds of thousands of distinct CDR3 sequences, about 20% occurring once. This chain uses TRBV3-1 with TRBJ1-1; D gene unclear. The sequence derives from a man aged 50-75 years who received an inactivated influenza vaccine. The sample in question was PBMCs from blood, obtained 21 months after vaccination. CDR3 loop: CASSSSPNTEAFF. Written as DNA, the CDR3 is TGTGCCAGCAGTTCATCACCGAACACTGAAGCTTTCTTT.